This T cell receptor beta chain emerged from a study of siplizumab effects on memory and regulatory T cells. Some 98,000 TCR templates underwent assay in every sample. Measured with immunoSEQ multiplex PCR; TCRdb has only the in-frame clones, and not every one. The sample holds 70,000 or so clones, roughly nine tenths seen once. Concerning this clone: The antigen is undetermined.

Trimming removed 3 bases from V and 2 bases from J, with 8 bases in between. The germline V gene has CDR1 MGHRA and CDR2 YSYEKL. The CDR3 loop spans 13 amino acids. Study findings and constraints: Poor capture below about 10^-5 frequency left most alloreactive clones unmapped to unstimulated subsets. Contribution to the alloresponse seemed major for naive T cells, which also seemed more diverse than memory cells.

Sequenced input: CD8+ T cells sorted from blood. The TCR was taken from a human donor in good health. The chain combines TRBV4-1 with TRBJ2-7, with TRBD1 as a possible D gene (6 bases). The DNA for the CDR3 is TGCGCCAGCAGCCAGGACAGAACCTACGAGCAGTACTTC. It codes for CASSQDRTYEQYF.